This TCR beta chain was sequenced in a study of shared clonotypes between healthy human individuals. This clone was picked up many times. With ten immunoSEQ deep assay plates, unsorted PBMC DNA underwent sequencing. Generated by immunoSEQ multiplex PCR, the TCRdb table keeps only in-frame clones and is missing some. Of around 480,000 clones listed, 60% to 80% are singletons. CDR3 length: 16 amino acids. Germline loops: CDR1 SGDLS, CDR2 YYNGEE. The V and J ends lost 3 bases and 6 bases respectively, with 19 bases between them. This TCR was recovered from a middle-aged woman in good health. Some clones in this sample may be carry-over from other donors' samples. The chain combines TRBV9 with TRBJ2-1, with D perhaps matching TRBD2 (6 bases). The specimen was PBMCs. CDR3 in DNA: TGTGCCAGCAGCGCCACGCTACTGACTAGTAGCAATGAGCAGTTCTTC. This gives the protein CASSATLLTSSNEQFF.